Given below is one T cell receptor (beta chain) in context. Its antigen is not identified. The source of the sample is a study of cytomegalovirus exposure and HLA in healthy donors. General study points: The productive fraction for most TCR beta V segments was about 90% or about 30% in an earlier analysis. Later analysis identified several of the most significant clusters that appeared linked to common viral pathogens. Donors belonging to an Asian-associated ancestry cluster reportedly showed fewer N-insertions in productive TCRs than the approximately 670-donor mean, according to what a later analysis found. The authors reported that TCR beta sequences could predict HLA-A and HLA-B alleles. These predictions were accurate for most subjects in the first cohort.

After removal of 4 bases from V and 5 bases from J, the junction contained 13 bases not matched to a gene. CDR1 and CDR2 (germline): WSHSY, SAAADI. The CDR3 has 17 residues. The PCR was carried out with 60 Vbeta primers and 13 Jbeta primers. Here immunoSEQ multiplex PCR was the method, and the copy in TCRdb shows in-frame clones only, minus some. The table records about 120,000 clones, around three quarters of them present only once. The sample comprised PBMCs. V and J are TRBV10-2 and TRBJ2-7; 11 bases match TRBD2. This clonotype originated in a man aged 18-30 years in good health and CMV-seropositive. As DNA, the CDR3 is TGCGCCAGCAGTGTCCTTAATAGCGGGAGGGCCCGGGACGAGCAGTACTTC. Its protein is CASSVLNSGRARDEQYF.